This T cell receptor beta chain comes out of a study of blood T cell repertoires in COVID-19. TCRdb's copy holds only in-frame clones and misses some; the assay was immunoSEQ multiplex PCR. The sample has some 160,000 clones, around 75% seen once; the top ten hold approximately 13%. Trimming at V came to 0 bases and at J to 1 base, leaving 6 bases not matched to a gene. Germline loops: CDR1 SGHTA, CDR2 FQGNSA. The CDR3 contains 16 residues. This sequence joins TRBV7-2 and TRBJ2-7; 7 bases map to TRBD2. This sequence was found in a woman aged 80 or over with acute or convalescent COVID-19. Sequencing used peripheral blood. The chain's CDR3 is CASSLAGGERSYEQYF. CDR3 sequence (DNA): TGTGCCAGCAGCTTAGCGGGAGGGGAAAGGTCCTACGAGCAGTACTTC.